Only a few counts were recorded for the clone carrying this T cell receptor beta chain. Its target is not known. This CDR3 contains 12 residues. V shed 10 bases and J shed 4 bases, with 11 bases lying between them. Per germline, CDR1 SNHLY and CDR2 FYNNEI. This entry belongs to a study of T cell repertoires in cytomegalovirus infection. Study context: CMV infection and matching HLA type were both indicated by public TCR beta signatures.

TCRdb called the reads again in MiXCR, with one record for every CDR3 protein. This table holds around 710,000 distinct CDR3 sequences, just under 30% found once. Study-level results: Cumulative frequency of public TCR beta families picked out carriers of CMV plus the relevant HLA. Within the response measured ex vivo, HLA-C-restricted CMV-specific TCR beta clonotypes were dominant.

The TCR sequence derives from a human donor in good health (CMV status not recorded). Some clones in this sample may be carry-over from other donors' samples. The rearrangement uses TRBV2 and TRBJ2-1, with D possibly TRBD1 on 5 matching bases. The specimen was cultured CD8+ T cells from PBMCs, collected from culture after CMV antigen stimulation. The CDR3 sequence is CAIPDTYNEQFF. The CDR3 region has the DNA TGTGCCATCCCGGACACATACAATGAGCAGTTCTTC.